The 5 T cell receptor beta chains below all came from one sample that was sequenced in a study of regulatory T cells in long-lasting Graves disease. To make TCR beta libraries, researchers used iRepertoire HTBI primers and Arm-PCR of CDR3 regions. Each CDR3 protein is one row after TCRdb ran MiXCR on the multiplex PCR reads. The sample carries roughly 610,000 distinct CDR3 sequences, roughly 15% recorded once. Time point described: newly diagnosed GD, antithyroid drugs for less than 3 months. The TCR library was made from RNA that had been extracted from PBMCs in TRIzol. This same sample was also part of a study on T cells in Graves' hyperthyroidism and ophthalmopathy.

The starting material was peripheral blood mononuclear cells (PBMCs), obtained at new diagnosis, from a patient treated with antithyroid drugs. The source of these receptors is a woman aged 25 to 45 with Graves disease.

This clonotype was found many times. This chain connects TRBV7-8 to TRBJ1-1, with D possibly matching TRBD1 (6 bases). This CDR3 is built from 16 residues. V lost 0 bases and J 6 bases, leaving 17 bases between the germline ends. Germline assignment: CDR1 SGHVS and CDR2 FQNEAQ. The CDR3 coding sequence is TGTGCCAGCAGCTTAGCTGATCCAGGGGTAAACTCTGAAGCTTTCTTT. Translation: CASSLADPGVNSEAFF.

Ten or more counts support this clonotype. The chain uses TRBV7-8 and TRBJ2-2; the D is unclear. CDR3 length equals 16 residues. CDR1 is SGHVS and CDR2 is FQNEAQ in the germline V gene. Between the trimmed V and J ends, which lost 5 bases and 0 bases, there was a span of 13 bases. The CDR3 bases are TGTGCCAGCAGCGGAGAGTTCTTAGCGAACACCGGGGAGCTGTTTTTT. Protein: CASSGEFLANTGELFF.

This clonotype showed up many times. The CDR3 region has the DNA TGTGCCAGCAGTGAAGACAGAAGATACGAGCAGTACTTC. It codes for CASSEDRRYEQYF. The genes are TRBV2 and TRBJ2-7; D is uncertain. This CDR3 has 13 residues. V was trimmed by 1 base and J by 4 bases, leaving 8 bases between them. Germline values: CDR1 SNHLY, CDR2 FYNNEI.

Many counts were recorded for this clonotype. The gene calls are TRBV3-1 and TRBJ1-1; D ambiguous. CDR1 is LGHDT, CDR2 YNNKEL, per germline (reference sequence). This CDR3 is 15 amino acids long. Trimming stripped 0 bases from V and 4 bases from J, with 12 bases between. CDR3 nucleotide sequence: TGTGCCAGCAGCCAAGATGGGCGGGATATCACTGAAGCTTTCTTT. Translating it yields CASSQDGRDITEAFF.

V gene TRBV20-1 combines with J gene TRBJ1-4; 7 bases are shared with TRBD1. V gave up 5 bases and J gave up 6 bases; unmatched junction bases: 12. The CDR3 is made up of 15 amino acids. The V gene's germline CDR1 is DFQATT and CDR2 SNEGSKA (reference sequence). The CDR3 sequence: CSAPRFDRAHEKLFF. CDR3 DNA sequence: TGCAGTGCTCCTCGCTTCGACAGGGCTCATGAAAAACTGTTTTTT.